One T cell receptor (beta chain) is described in this entry. No antigen is known for it. The data belong to a study of T cell repertoires in cytomegalovirus infection. As for the study in general: CMV epitopes, recently identified HLA-C-restricted and well-studied HLA-B-restricted, were used.

TCRdb recomputed calls from the reads with MiXCR, one row per CDR3 protein. Altogether some 590,000 distinct CDR3 sequences are present, approximately 40% being singletons, with the ten largest covering 48%. Germline CDR1 reads SGHVS; CDR2 reads FQNEAQ. With 5 bases removed from V and 4 bases from J, the gap between germline ends came to 15 bases. The CDR3 covers 15 residues. The specimen was cultured PBMCs, collected from culture after CMV antigen stimulation. The chain combines TRBV7-8 with TRBJ2-1; the D call may be TRBD1 or TRBD2 (6 bases each). The sequence was obtained from a human donor in good health (CMV status not recorded). Some clones in this sample may be carry-over from other donors' samples. CDR3 sequence: CASSLGGTKYNEQFF. The CDR3 coding sequence is TGTGCCAGCAGCCTAGGCGGGACAAAGTACAATGAGCAGTTCTTC.